The TCR beta chain under discussion was sequenced for a study of T cell responses to AZD1222 COVID-19 vaccine (dated by TCRdb to 2020 to 2023). Some background on the complete study: AZD1222 recipients given second doses at about 4 weeks or at about 12 weeks were pooled, since spike-specific TCR depth and breadth were not found to differ between the two schedules. Trial participants were enrolled into age subgroups of 18-55, 56-69 and 70-plus years, which contained about 150, 27 and 61 TCR-sequenced participants, respectively. A total of 233 trial participants underwent TCR sequencing, of whom about 210 had received two doses of AZD1222 and around 26 had received two doses of the MenACWY control vaccine. What the study reported, not specific to this receptor: Reportedly, almost half of the unique spike-specific TCRs recognized epitopes lying outside the regions that are mutated in the B.1.351 and B.1.1.7 variants. Most participants were white British and females outnumbered males, and the authors suggested that clonal diversity may have been underestimated. CD4 TCRs associated with the vaccine covered the entire spike protein, and the dominant responses were in regions 160-218 and 743-854. The 56-69-year group was small, and its depth increase did not reach significance, likely because of low power. No day 14 peak-response samples were available, so repertoires were characterized only after the peak T cell response. After two AZD1222 doses, spike-specific TCR breadth and depth were significantly higher than at day 0 and than in MenACWY recipients. Only five or six AZD1222 recipients were SARS-CoV-2 seropositive at baseline, limiting conclusions about previously exposed vaccinees.

This specimen's time point label, interpreted: baseline before first vaccination. Vaccinee samples came from UK trials COV001 and COV002, including a single-blind randomized controlled phase 2/3 trial of AZD1222 (ChAdOx1 nCoV-19) in healthy adults. Trial participant PBMC samples were collected at day 0 and day 28 after the second dose for TCRbeta chain sequencing. The CDR3 numbers 13 residues from cysteine through phenylalanine. The kept DNA is CDR3 alone, 39 bases in frame from the first base. The V end loses 2 bases and the J end loses 7 bases, and a stretch of 10 bases separates them. The germline V gene gives CDR1 as MDHEN and CDR2 as SYDVKM. The CDR3 regions of human TCRbeta chains were subjected to immunosequencing. In the paper's pipeline: Repertoire TCRs were checked for matches against a reference library of SARS-CoV-2-specific TCRs that had been generated using the MIRA antigen-specificity platform. Breadth meant the fraction of unique TCRs that were SARS-CoV-2-associated, whereas depth meant the fraction of total T cells that were SARS-CoV-2-associated. Using the MIRA data, each spike-specific TCR was mapped to the spike region that the TCR reacts to and placed in a CD4 or CD8 class. Log10-transformed breadth and depth values were compared by one-way ANOVA with Sidak's multiple comparisons tests. The immuneACCESS repertoire file appears here via TCRdb, limited to in-frame rearrangements. These files lack a portion of the clones; in checked studies, under half of the deficit traces to unresolved V genes, and the cause of the others is not known. The V and J calls and the clone size are those of that table, but D and trimming were determined from the DNA. The sample table shows about 110,000 clones, and over 75% are seen once. The ten largest clones capture approximately 17% of the sample.

As for this clone: Its target antigen remains unknown. Base-call qualities are not available, and no considerably larger clone is one nucleotide away.

The source is an adult in good health. Sample: peripheral blood, taken on day 0 of AZD1222 vaccination. This receptor chain uses TRBV28 and TRBJ2-3, with the identity of the D gene unclear. In nucleotides, the sequence is TGTGCCAGCAGTTTAGAACCAGTGAATACGCAGTATTTT. It translates to CASSLEPVNTQYF.